This T cell receptor beta chain came from a study of OX40 agonist ivuxolimab in advanced cancers. Looking at the study overall: People who had prior anti-PD-1, anti-PD-L1 or anti-CTLA-4 therapy could take part, and 40% had some.

The assay was immunoSEQ multiplex PCR, and TCRdb's table has in-frame clones only and misses some. The profile shows about 39,000 clones, approximately 90% of them singletons. Per germline, CDR1 SQVTM and CDR2 ANQGSEA. The CDR3 sequence is 12 residues long. The ends lost 6 bases at V and 4 bases at J; junction bases unmatched: 3. With regard to this clone: What it recognizes is unknown.

Study findings and constraints: No determination was made of the antigen specificity of the expanded peripheral T cells.

The receptor was isolated from an adult with an advanced solid tumor such as melanoma, head and neck, liver or kidney cancer. This chain links TRBV29-1 with TRBJ1-1, with 9 bases matching TRBD1. The specimen was CD4+ or CD8+ T cells sorted from blood, collected in a trial of the OX40 agonist ivuxolimab. Here the CDR3 reads CSVGGQGTEAFF. Written as DNA, the CDR3 is TGCAGCGTGGGGGGACAGGGCACTGAAGCTTTCTTT.